These 29 T cell receptor beta chains were all obtained from the same sample, sequenced in a study of T cell changes during pregnancy in multiple sclerosis. Produced via immunoSEQ multiplex PCR; TCRdb's table is partial and in-frame only. The sample consists of 35,000 to 55,000 clones, roughly nine tenths of them appearing once. The sample in question was CD4+ T cells from peripheral blood mononuclear cells, obtained after pregnancy. These receptor sequences come from a female donor with multiple sclerosis, enrolled in a pregnancy study.

This chain links TRBV19 with TRBJ2-4, with D possibly matching TRBD2 (6 bases). The CDR3 is 14 residues long. CDR1 and CDR2 (germline): LNHDA, SQIVND (reference sequence). Trimming took off 4 bases at V and 6 bases at J, with 13 bases between the two ends. The CDR3 nucleotides read TGTGCCAGTAGTACGGAGGGTGGAGGAAACATTCAGTACTTC. Translating gives CASSTEGGGNIQYF.

The chain joins TRBV2 to TRBJ1-1; possibly TRBD1 for D (6 bases). Germline assignment: CDR1 SNHLY and CDR2 FYNNEI. V shed 2 bases and J shed 11 bases, with 12 bases lying between them. CDR3 length: 12 amino acids. Here the CDR3 reads CASSEPQGRAFF. CDR3 coding DNA: TGTGCCAGCAGTGAACCGCAGGGGCGGGCTTTCTTT.

CDR3 amino acids: CASSLEGAKSDTQYF. The CDR3 nucleotides read TGCGCCAGCAGCTTGGAGGGGGCGAAGTCAGATACGCAGTATTTT. V usage is TRBV5-1 and J usage is TRBJ2-3, with 7 bases identical to TRBD1. The V segment lost 0 bases and the J segment 4 bases; nucleotides outside the gene matches: 5. The CDR3 loop spans 15 amino acids. Germline assignment: CDR1 SGHRS and CDR2 YFSETQ.

The chain uses TRBV19 and TRBJ1-2, with D uncertain. Trimming took 7 bases from V and 5 from J, leaving 8 bases between them. The CDR3 is made up of 11 amino acids. Germline loops: CDR1 LNHDA, CDR2 SQIVND (reference sequence). CDR3 sequence reads: CASNRGYGYTF. The CDR3 DNA is TGTGCCAGTAACCGGGGTTATGGCTACACCTTC. The entire variable domain, with the rest obtained from reference TRBV19 and TRBJ1-2, is as follows: DGGITQSPKYLFRKEGQNVTLSCEQNLNHDAMYWYRQDPGQGLRLIYYSQIVNDFQKGDIAEGYSVSREKKESFPLTVTSAQKNPTAFYLCASNRGYGYTFGSGTRLTVV.

This clone appeared once. The V gene is TRBV27, the J gene TRBJ2-4; TRBD1 matches 8 bases. CDR1 is MNHEY, CDR2 SMNVEV, per germline (reference sequence). The CDR3 runs to 15 residues. V was clipped by 3 bases and J by 6 bases; unmatched bases: 7. The CDR3, as DNA: TGTGCCAGCAGTTTCCAGGACAGGGCCGGAAACATTCAGTACTTC. Translation gives CASSFQDRAGNIQYF.

This clone was observed a single time. The chain recombines TRBV5-1 with TRBJ1-5; tentatively, D is TRBD1 (5 bases). The V gene lost 0 bases and the J gene lost 6 bases, with 13 bases spanning the gap. From germline, CDR1 is SGHRS and CDR2 YFSETQ. This CDR3 comprises 15 residues. CDR3 sequence reads: CASSLGEGSGQPQHF. The CDR3 nucleotides are TGCGCCAGCAGCTTGGGGGAGGGGTCGGGTCAGCCCCAGCATTTT.

Turning to this clone: Other DNA sequences in the sample encode the same CDR3. The chain joins TRBV5-6 to TRBJ2-3, with TRBD2 identical over 13 bases. J was trimmed by 2 bases and V by 4 bases; bases with no gene match: 4. The CDR3 totals 16 residues. CDR1 is SGHDT, CDR2 YYEEEE, per germline. The CDR3 nucleotides are TGTGCCAGCAGCCGGGGACTAGCGGGAATCACAGATACGCAGTATTTT. Amino acid sequence: CASSRGLAGITDTQYF.

V usage is TRBV7-2 and J usage is TRBJ2-1; a weak D match, TRBD2 (6 bases). The CDR3 spans 17 residues. V lost 1 base to trimming and J lost 9 bases, with 22 bases between them. The germline V gene encodes CDR1 SGHTA and CDR2 FQGNSA. The chain's CDR3 is CASSLVNRPLPGGEQFF. CDR3 bases: TGTGCCAGCAGCTTAGTGAACCGCCCTCTCCCCGGGGGTGAGCAGTTCTTC.

The chain employs TRBV2 and TRBJ1-5, with 8 bases that match TRBD1. Trimming cost V 9 bases and J 6 bases; bases outside gene matches: 13. CDR3 length: 15 amino acids. CDR1 SNHLY and CDR2 FYNNEI come from the germline V gene. The CDR3 nucleotides are TGTGCCAGTCAACGAATGACAGGGGAAGGTCAGCCCCAGCATTTT. This gives the protein CASQRMTGEGQPQHF.

The chain carries TRBV28 and TRBJ2-3; 14 bases fit TRBD2. The V and J ends lost 10 bases and 5 bases, in that order; junction bases with no gene match: 14. The CDR3 runs 17 residues. The germline CDR1 and CDR2 sequences are MDHEN and SYDVKM. The CDR3 sequence: CATTTVGLAGGGDTQYF. In DNA form, the CDR3 reads TGTGCCACCACAACCGTTGGACTAGCGGGAGGAGGAGATACGCAGTATTTT.

Relative to its sample, this clone is medium-sized. This chain uses TRBV4-1 with TRBJ1-4, with 11 bases aligning to TRBD1. The J segment lost 5 bases and the V segment lost 3 bases, leaving 8 bases of the junction unmatched. Germline V gene data show CDR1 as MGHRA and CDR2 as YSYEKL. The CDR3 consists of 17 residues. CDR3 protein: CASSHVGRDRGNEKLFF. In nucleotides, the CDR3 is TGCGCCAGCAGCCATGTAGGTCGGGACAGGGGGAATGAAAAACTGTTTTTT.

By frequency in the sample, this clone is medium-sized. The gene calls are TRBV5-6 and TRBJ2-1, with a possible D match to TRBD2 (6 bases). The CDR3 runs to 15 residues. CDR1 is SGHDT and CDR2 is YYEEEE in the germline V gene. Trimming shortened V by 0 bases and J by 6 bases, and 13 bases separated the two germline ends. The CDR3 region has the DNA TGTGCCAGCAGCTTGGCCGCCGGGAGCTTCAATGAGCAGTTCTTC. This codes for CASSLAAGSFNEQFF.

V gene TRBV7-2 combines with J gene TRBJ2-2, with D tentatively TRBD2 (5 bases). V lost 1 base, J lost 4 bases, and 13 bases lay in between. Germline V gene sequence: CDR1 SGHTA, CDR2 FQGNSA. The CDR3 is 16 residues long. The CDR3 coding sequence is TGTGCCAGCAGCTTAGAATCGCAGAGGGTCACCGGGGAGCTGTTTTTT. This gives the protein CASSLESQRVTGELFF.

The chain employs TRBV7-9 and TRBJ2-7; possible D gene TRBD1, 5 bases. This CDR3 has 12 amino acids. Germline V CDR1 and CDR2: SEHNR, FQNEAQ (reference sequence). Trimming took off 2 bases at V and 3 bases at J, with 5 bases between the two ends. Here the CDR3 reads CASSLTGYEQYF. The CDR3 nucleotides read TGTGCCAGCAGCTTAACAGGCTACGAGCAGTACTTC.

V gene TRBV5-1 combines with J gene TRBJ1-4; D is undetermined. CDR3 length: 14 amino acids. Germline V gene sequence: CDR1 SGHRS, CDR2 YFSETQ. Trimming removed 2 bases from V and 8 bases from J, with 13 bases in between. The CDR3 coding sequence is TGCGCCAGCAGCTTCGCGACAAGGAAGGAAAAACTGTTTTTT. The encoded protein is CASSFATRKEKLFF.

On this clone: Other DNA sequences of this sample code for an identical CDR3. The V gene is TRBV7-2, the J gene TRBJ2-7; TRBD2 agrees at 10 bases. Losses at the gene ends were 1 base for V and 3 bases for J; bases not matched to a gene: 6. The germline CDR1 and CDR2 sequences are SGHTA and FQGNSA. CDR3 length: 16 residues. DNA of the CDR3: TGTGCCAGCAGCTTAGAAGGGGCTAGCGGGAGCTACGAGCAGTACTTC. Translated, it gives CASSLEGASGSYEQYF.

This sequence joins TRBV25-1 and TRBJ1-2; 9 bases line up with TRBD1. The junction had 3 bases not matched to a gene; V was cut back by 5 bases and J by 5 bases. Germline assignment: CDR1 MGHDK and CDR2 SYGVNS. The CDR3 covers 13 residues. The CDR3 sequence: CASSIQGAYGYTF. The CDR3 DNA reads as TGTGCCAGCAGTATACAGGGGGCTTATGGCTACACCTTC.

The chain is built from TRBV9 and TRBJ1-2, with TRBD1 identical over 9 bases. CDR3 size: 15 residues. Germline trimming cut 3 bases from V and 6 bases from J; bases unmatched to any gene: 9. Germline-derived CDR1 and CDR2 are SGDLS and YYNGEE. This chain's CDR3 is CASSGLNRGRDGYTF. CDR3 coding DNA: TGTGCCAGCAGCGGCCTGAACAGGGGGCGGGATGGCTACACCTTC.

V and J are TRBV5-1 and TRBJ2-3; 8 nucleotides agree with TRBD2. V trimming: 4 bases; J trimming: 0 bases; junction bases outside the gene matches: 7. There are 16 residues in the CDR3. Germline V CDR1 and CDR2: SGHRS, YFSETQ. As DNA, the CDR3 is TGCGCCAGCAGCCTCCGACTAGCGCCGAGCACAGATACGCAGTATTTT. Translated, it gives CASSLRLAPSTDTQYF.

This clone was counted only a few times. This chain connects TRBV6-1 to TRBJ2-7; 8 bases are shared with TRBD2. The CDR3 consists of 15 residues. V lost 1 base and J lost 3; bases outside the gene matches: 5. Germline CDR1 MNHNS, CDR2 SASEGT. This CDR3 is CASSEVLAGGYEQYF. CDR3 in DNA: TGTGCCAGCAGTGAAGTCTTGGCGGGGGGCTACGAGCAGTACTTC.

The chain combines TRBV5-6 with TRBJ1-1; 10 nucleotides line up with TRBD1. CDR3 length: 13 residues. J lost 7 bases, V lost 4 bases, and 4 bases had no gene match. Per germline, CDR1 SGHDT and CDR2 YYEEEE. The CDR3 loop is CASSRGQGIEAFF. As DNA, the CDR3 is TGTGCCAGCAGCCGGGGACAGGGGATTGAAGCTTTCTTT. Supplemented by reference TRBV5-6 and TRBJ1-1, the full variable domain reads DAGVTQSPTHLIKTRGQQVTLRCSPKSGHDTVSWYQQALGQGPQFIFQYYEEEERQRGNFPDRFSGHQFPNYSSELNVNALLLGDSALYLCASSRGQGIEAFFGQGTRLTVV.

The V and J genes are TRBV5-1 and TRBJ2-7; a possible D gene is TRBD1 (7 bases). The CDR3 totals 13 residues. Germline CDR1 reads SGHRS; CDR2 reads YFSETQ. V was trimmed by 5 bases and J by 7 bases, leaving 16 bases between them. The CDR3 spells CASSLGGGQEQYF. The CDR3 bases are TGCGCCAGCAGTTTAGGAGGGGGCCAGGAGCAGTACTTC.

This clone was detected only once. J is TRBJ1-5 and V is TRBV2, with a possible D match to TRBD1 (5 bases). CDR3 length equals 14 residues. The ends were cut back, 4 bases at V and 5 bases at J, with 12 bases in the middle. Germline V gene sequence: CDR1 SNHLY, CDR2 FYNNEI. The CDR3, as DNA: TGTGCCAGCAGTGGTGGGGCCGCGGATCAGCCCCAGCATTTT. Encoded protein: CASSGGAADQPQHF.

Here the CDR3 reads CASSSRGNEQFF. The CDR3 DNA sequence: TGTGCCAGCAGCTCTCGGGGCAATGAGCAGTTCTTC. This rearrangement joins TRBV11-2 to TRBJ2-1, with a weak D call TRBD2 (5 bases). The CDR3 spans 12 residues. CDR1 is SGHAT and CDR2 is FQNNGV in the germline V gene. Trimming took off 4 bases at V and 6 bases at J, with 7 bases between the two ends.

The chain couples TRBV29-1 to TRBJ2-1; 8 nucleotides agree with TRBD2. Germline CDR1 reads SQVTM; CDR2 reads ANQGSEA. The CDR3 is 12 residues long. V trimming: 6 bases; J trimming: 12 bases; junction bases outside the gene matches: 10. In DNA form, the CDR3 reads TGCAGCGTCGTACTAGCGGAGGGTGCGCAGTTCTTC. Translation: CSVVLAEGAQFF.

The V gene is TRBV4-1, the J gene TRBJ1-4; TRBD1 is a possible D gene (5 bases). This CDR3 has 14 residues. Trimming shortened V by 1 base and J by 5 bases, and 8 bases separated the two germline ends. The germline CDR1 and CDR2 sequences are MGHRA and YSYEKL. The CDR3 here is CASSQVEGNEKLFF. The CDR3 nucleotides read TGCGCCAGCAGCCAAGTGGAGGGGAATGAAAAACTGTTTTTT.

The chain carries TRBV7-2 and TRBJ1-1; possible D gene TRBD1, 6 bases. The V end lost 8 bases, the J end lost 6 bases, and 22 bases lay between the germline ends. The CDR3 length is 15 residues. CDR1 and CDR2 (germline): SGHTA, FQGNSA. The CDR3 is CASREQQGVWAEAFF. CDR3 bases: TGTGCCAGCCGGGAACAACAGGGAGTTTGGGCTGAAGCTTTCTTT.

The chain couples TRBV30 to TRBJ1-1; 9 bases are a match to TRBD1. CDR1 and CDR2 from the germline V gene are GTSNPN and SVGIG (reference sequence). The CDR3 runs 15 residues. The ends lost 2 bases at V and 6 bases at J; junction bases unmatched: 10. CDR3 bases: TGTGCCTGGAGTCGACTTTTGACAGGGGGAGCTGAAGCTTTCTTT. Translated, it gives CAWSRLLTGGAEAFF.

The chain carries TRBV18 and TRBJ2-7, with 10 nucleotides matching TRBD2. Germline trimming cut 3 bases from V and 1 base from J; bases unmatched to any gene: 3. This CDR3 has 15 amino acids. CDR1 and CDR2 (germline): KGHSH, LQKENI. CDR3 in DNA: TGTGCCAGCTCACCGGGACTAGCGAATTCCTACGAGCAGTACTTC. The encoded protein is CASSPGLANSYEQYF.